The 25 T cell receptor beta chains in this list originate from one sample, sequenced in a study of blood T cells in healthy people across ages. Together with a sample-barcoded 5' primer, a J-beta primer mix was included in a second PCR lasting about 6 to 11 cycles. TCRdb analysed the 5' RACE reads with MiXCR anew, one entry per CDR3 protein. The table records more than 1 million distinct CDR3 sequences, 40% to 45% of them present only once. Sequencing was carried out using blood. These receptors originate from a woman aged 55-69 years in good health.

The table lists this clonotype with a few counts. The chain joins TRBV6-4 to TRBJ2-5; D possibly corresponds to TRBD2 (6 bases). Germline V CDR1 and CDR2: MRHNA, SNTAGT. V lost 5 bases and J lost 3, with 28 bases in between. This CDR3 has 19 amino acids. The CDR3 protein is CASSPPETYPEGVEETQYF. The CDR3 bases are TGTGCCAGCAGTCCCCCCGAAACCTACCCGGAGGGCGTTGAAGAGACCCAGTACTTC.

This CDR3 reads CASSSPGTGGNTIYF. The CDR3 nucleotides are TGTGCCAGCAGCTCACCGGGCACCGGGGGAAACACCATATATTTT. The V gene is TRBV7-6, the J gene TRBJ1-3, with D unclear. This CDR3 is built from 15 residues. CDR1 and CDR2 from the germline V gene are SGHVS and FNYEAQ. V dropped 4 bases and J dropped 4 bases, with 14 bases sitting between them. The full variable domain, completed using reference TRBV7-6 and TRBJ1-3, is GAGVSQSPRYKVTKRGQDVALRCDPISGHVSLYWYRQALGQGPEFLTYFNYEAQQDKSGLPNDRFSAERPEGSISTLTIQRTEQRDSAMYRCASSSPGTGGNTIYFGEGSWLTVV.

J is TRBJ1-2 and V is TRBV7-8; D might be TRBD1 (6 bases). The CDR3 loop spans 15 amino acids. The V end was cut by 1 base, the J end by 2 bases, with 11 bases between. Germline loops: CDR1 SGHVS, CDR2 FQNEAQ. CDR3 in DNA: TGTGCCAGCAGCTTAGACAGGGTAGGGAACTATGGCTACACCTTC. As protein: CASSLDRVGNYGYTF. The full variable domain, rest sourced from reference TRBV7-8 and TRBJ1-2, is GAGVSQSPRYKVAKRGQDVALRCDPISGHVSLFWYQQALGQGPEFLTYFQNEAQLDKSGLPSDRFFAERPEGSVSTLKIQRTQQEDSAVYLCASSLDRVGNYGYTFGSGTRLTVV.

The chain couples TRBV4-2 to TRBJ1-5; a possible D gene is TRBD1 (5 bases). This CDR3 is built from 15 residues. V lost 0 bases to trimming and J lost 7 bases, with 13 bases between them. Germline lookup yields CDR1 LGHNA and CDR2 YNFKEQ. The CDR3 sequence is CASSQDGTGLQPQHF. Here the CDR3 DNA reads TGTGCCAGCAGCCAAGATGGGACGGGGTTGCAGCCCCAGCATTTT.

The chain is built from TRBV29-1 and TRBJ2-6, with D unclear. The germline CDR1 and CDR2 sequences are SQVTM and ANQGSEA. The CDR3 runs to 18 residues. V was trimmed by 4 bases and J by 0 bases, leaving 19 bases between them. The CDR3 sequence is CSVVGAHDQSSGANVLTF. CDR3 sequence (DNA): TGCAGCGTTGTGGGCGCACACGACCAGTCCTCTGGGGCCAACGTCCTGACTTTC.

This clonotype has more than one count but fewer than ten. This chain links TRBV20-1 with TRBJ2-3; D may be TRBD2 (6 bases). Looked up from germline, CDR1 is DFQATT and CDR2 is SNEGSKA (reference sequence). There are 12 residues in the CDR3. V was trimmed by 1 base and J by 10 bases, leaving 12 bases between them. The CDR3 sequence: CSARGLEVAQYF. The CDR3 bases are TGCAGTGCTAGAGGACTAGAAGTCGCGCAGTATTTT.

The gene calls are TRBV13 and TRBJ1-5, with D perhaps matching TRBD1 (6 bases). Germline V CDR1 and CDR2: PRHDT, FYEKMQ (reference sequence). The CDR3 contains 16 residues. The V and J ends lost 2 bases and 3 bases respectively, with 14 bases between them. As DNA, the CDR3 is TGTGCCAGCAGCTTAAACGAGGAGGGGGTCAATCAGCCCCAGCATTTT. It is translated as CASSLNEEGVNQPQHF.

For this clonotype: A single base separates this from a much larger clone, so it may be a read error. The gene calls are TRBV27 and TRBJ2-5; D remains ambiguous. The CDR3 covers 13 residues. CDR1 and CDR2 from the germline V gene are MNHEY and SMNVEV (reference sequence). For the CDR3, the DNA is TGTGTCAGCAGTTTAGGTATACAAGAGACCCAGTACTTC. Translating gives CVSSLGIQETQYF.

The J gene is TRBJ2-5, the V gene TRBV29-1, with D perhaps matching TRBD1 or TRBD2 (6 bases each). Looked up from germline, CDR1 is SQVTM and CDR2 is ANQGSEA. V was cut by 7 bases and J by 5 bases, with 14 bases left in between. The CDR3 contains 12 residues. CDR3 sequence: CSGARGGETQYF. CDR3 coding DNA: TGCAGCGGTGCGCGAGGGGGGGAGACCCAGTACTTC.

The sample holds a few counts of this clonotype. The V call is TRBV12-3 or TRBV12-4, the J call TRBJ2-3, with 7 positions matching TRBD2. There are 14 residues in the CDR3. V shed 0 bases, J shed 5 bases, and the junction held 2 bases outside the gene matches. The CDR3 DNA sequence: TGTGCCAGCAGTTTAGCGGGAGGGGTAGATACGCAGTATTTT. It yields the protein CASSLAGGVDTQYF.

V gene TRBV4-2 combines with J gene TRBJ2-3; perhaps D is TRBD1 or TRBD2 (5 bases each). The V end lost 0 bases, the J end lost 10 bases, and 14 bases lay between the germline ends. The CDR3 covers 14 residues. In germline, CDR1 is LGHNA, CDR2 YNFKEQ. Written as DNA, the CDR3 is TGTGCCAGCAGCCAAGATCGAGGGACGGATGCGCAGTATTTT. Encoded protein: CASSQDRGTDAQYF.

The chain joins TRBV27 to TRBJ1-6; TRBD1 is a possible D gene (5 bases). V lost 5 bases and J lost 5, with 19 bases in between. The germline V gene has CDR1 MNHEY and CDR2 SMNVEV (reference sequence). CDR3 length equals 17 residues. The CDR3 region has the DNA TGTGCCAGCAGTCCACAGGCAACCATCACTAATAATTCACCCCTCCACTTT. This translates into CASSPQATITNNSPLHF.

This clonotype appeared many times. V is TRBV6-6 and J is TRBJ2-7; TRBD2 matches at 8 bases. After removal of 6 bases from V and 1 base from J, the junction contained 5 bases not matched to a gene. The CDR3 sequence is 14 residues long. From germline, CDR1 is MNHNY and CDR2 SVGAGI (reference sequence). CDR3 sequence reads: CASRLAEKSYEQYF. Written as DNA, the CDR3 is TGTGCCAGCAGACTAGCGGAGAAATCCTACGAGCAGTACTTC.

The gene calls are TRBV7-2 and TRBJ2-5; the D gene is possibly TRBD1 (6 bases). Gene TRBJ2-7 matches the end of the DNA better, so the J call may be wrong. Per the germline V gene, CDR1 is SGHTA and CDR2 is FQGNSA. CDR3 length: 15 residues. CDR3 in amino acids: CASSPDSAYPDEQYF. Written as DNA, the CDR3 is TGTGCCAGCAGCCCGGACAGCGCCTACCCCGACGAGCAGTACTTC.

For this clonotype: One junction end disagrees with the germline gene, perhaps due to a read error. The V call is TRBV5-1, the J call TRBJ2-1; 11 nucleotides match TRBD2. CDR3 size: 15 residues. CDR1 is SGHRS, CDR2 YFSETQ, per germline. In DNA, the CDR3 is TGTGCCAGCAGCGTAACTAGCGGGAGTGGAAATGAGCAGTTCTTC. As protein: CASSVTSGSGNEQFF.

This clonotype showed up just a few times. The chain joins TRBV24-1 to TRBJ2-6; D unclear. V was shortened by 7 bases and J by 0 bases, with 6 bases between the two germline ends. The germline V gene has CDR1 KGHDR and CDR2 SFDVKD. This CDR3 has 14 residues. CDR3 loop: CATSGPSGANVLTF. CDR3 bases: TGTGCCACCAGCGGACCCTCTGGGGCCAACGTCCTGACTTTC.

This clonotype has just one count. The gene calls are TRBV27 and TRBJ1-1, with D uncertain. The germline gives CDR1 MNHEY, CDR2 SMNVEV (reference sequence). Deletions cut 6 bases from V and 7 bases from J, with 21 bases between. The CDR3 loop spans 15 amino acids. DNA of the CDR3: TGTGCCAGCAGCCTGAAAAGTGCCGTCCACGTTGAAGCTTTCTTT. It is translated as CASSLKSAVHVEAFF.

This CDR3 reads CAWAADSYEQYF. The CDR3 DNA reads TGTGCCTGGGCGGCGGACTCCTACGAGCAGTACTTC. This chain connects TRBV30 to TRBJ2-7; D gene uncertain. The V gene lost 5 bases and the J gene lost 0 bases, with 8 bases spanning the gap. The CDR3 totals 12 residues. Germline V lookup: CDR1 GTSNPN, CDR2 SVGIG (reference sequence).

The chain employs TRBV15 and TRBJ2-2; no clear D gene. This CDR3 is 14 amino acids long. The germline V and J ends were trimmed by 0 bases and 0 bases, with 2 bases remaining between them. From germline, CDR1 is LNHNV and CDR2 YYDKDF (reference sequence). The CDR3 reads CATSRDTNTGELFF. In nucleotides, the CDR3 is TGTGCCACCAGCAGAGACACGAACACCGGGGAGCTGTTTTTT. Looking up the rest from reference TRBV15 and TRBJ2-2 gives the full variable domain: DAMVIQNPRYQVTQFGKPVTLSCSQTLNHNVMYWYQQKSSQAPKLLFHYYDKDFNNEADTPDNFQSRRPNTSFCFLDIRSPGLGDTAMYLCATSRDTNTGELFFGEGSRLTVL.

The CDR3 bases are TGCGCCAGCAGCTATACTAAGGCCTCTAATGAAAAACTGTTTTTT. Amino acid sequence: CASSYTKASNEKLFF. The chain carries TRBV5-1 and TRBJ1-4, with no clear D. The CDR3 is 15 amino acids. V dropped 3 bases and J dropped 3 bases, with 12 bases sitting between them. In germline, CDR1 is SGHRS, CDR2 YFSETQ.

This clonotype was counted at least ten times. The chain uses TRBV5-6 and TRBJ2-4, with D maybe TRBD2 (7 bases). Germline V gene data show CDR1 as SGHDT and CDR2 as YYEEEE. CDR3 size: 13 residues. Trimming left V 6 bases short and J 9 bases short, with 16 bases between. The CDR3 DNA reads as TGTGCCAGCAACGAGGGGGGGGCTGCCATTCAGTACTTC. It is translated as CASNEGGAAIQYF.

The rearrangement links TRBV7-8 to TRBJ1-5; D remains ambiguous. V was pared by 0 bases and J by 7 bases, with 10 bases between. Looked up from germline, CDR1 is SGHVS and CDR2 is FQNEAQ. There are 14 residues in the CDR3. DNA for the CDR3: TGTGCCAGCAGCTTAGCGCGGCAGTTCCAGCCCCAGCATTTT. Translated: CASSLARQFQPQHF.

This clonotype showed up just a few times. The V call is TRBV9, the J call TRBJ2-6; 7 nucleotides match TRBD2. The CDR3 totals 17 residues. Germline assignment: CDR1 SGDLS and CDR2 YYNGEE. The trim removed 7 bases at V and 2 bases at J, leaving 12 bases unmatched. CDR3 region: CASGTTFGEAGANVLTF. DNA for the CDR3: TGTGCCAGCGGGACTACTTTCGGAGAAGCTGGGGCCAACGTCCTGACTTTC. Together with reference TRBV9 and TRBJ2-6, the CDR3 gives the full variable domain: DSGVTQTPKHLITATGQRVTLRCSPRSGDLSVYWYQQSLDQGLQFLIQYYNGEERAKGNILERFSAQQFPDLHSELNLSSLELGDSALYFCASGTTFGEAGANVLTFGAGSRLTVL.

This clonotype has a handful of counts. This chain connects TRBV20-1 to TRBJ1-5, with D uncertain. The CDR3 has 17 amino acids. V was clipped by 2 bases and J by 1 base, with 18 bases between them. Germline CDR1 DFQATT, CDR2 SNEGSKA (reference sequence). The CDR3 DNA reads as TGCAGTGCTAGATTGTCAGGTCTCCGTGGGAGCAATCAGCCCCAGCATTTT. Translated, it gives CSARLSGLRGSNQPQHF.

The chain joins TRBV6-5 to TRBJ1-6; D perhaps matches TRBD1 (6 bases). Germline lookup yields CDR1 MNHEY and CDR2 SVGAGI. V was shortened by 2 bases and J by 8 bases, with 13 bases between the two germline ends. The CDR3 covers 15 residues. In DNA form, the CDR3 reads TGTGCCAGCAGTTACACTGGGGGCCCAGATTCACCCCTCCACTTT. It is translated as CASSYTGGPDSPLHF.